This TCR beta chain was identified during a study of CD8 T cells in ankylosing spondylitis. Germline CDR1 reads LGHNA; CDR2 reads YNFKEQ. The CDR3 covers 19 residues. V shed 1 base, J shed 1 base, and the junction held 8 bases outside the gene matches. 5'-RACE, quantitative and with molecular barcodes, yielded the TCR beta libraries. TCRdb passed the 5' RACE reads through MiXCR, listing each CDR3 protein once. The sample yields nearly 250,000 distinct CDR3 sequences, over 30% seen once. The sample consisted of blood, either unsorted or a sorted T cell fraction (not recorded which). The gene calls are TRBV4-2 and TRBJ2-1; 12 nucleotides agree with TRBD2. The clonotype originates from a male donor with ankylosing spondylitis or in good health (not recorded which). The CDR3 region is CASSQVGLAGGLSYNEQFF. In DNA, the CDR3 is TGTGCCAGCAGCCAAGTTGGTCTAGCGGGGGGGCTTTCCTACAATGAGCAGTTCTTC.